This T cell receptor beta chain emerged from a study of OX40 agonist ivuxolimab in advanced cancers. Assay used: immunoSEQ multiplex PCR; TCRdb lists only in-frame clones, some missing. Of nearly 25,000 clones in the sample, over 65% were seen once. There are 18 residues in the CDR3. Germline values: CDR1 SGHDN, CDR2 FVKESK. The junction had 14 bases not matched to a gene; V was cut back by 4 bases and J by 1 base. The material sequenced was CD4+ or CD8+ T cells sorted from blood, taken in a trial of the OX40 agonist ivuxolimab. This receptor was taken from an adult with an advanced solid tumor such as melanoma, head and neck, liver or kidney cancer. The chain joins TRBV14 to TRBJ2-3; 7 bases map to TRBD2. Here the CDR3 reads CASSPRRGAGVRTDTQYF. DNA of the CDR3: TGTGCCAGCAGCCCCCGAAGGGGCGCGGGAGTTCGCACAGATACGCAGTATTTT.